Listed below are T cell receptor beta chains from one sample, sequenced in a study of patients and donors after allogeneic stem cell transplantation. TCRdb reanalysed the RT-PCR reads using MiXCR and keeps one entry per CDR3 protein. The sample lists tens of thousands of distinct CDR3 sequences, over 6.5% seen once, with about 35% in the top ten. Input material: blood, either unsorted or a sorted T cell fraction (not recorded which). The receptors derive from a human donor who was either an allogeneic HSCT recipient or a stem cell or donor lymphocyte infusion donor (not recorded which). It is not recorded whose cells these are; they may come from a transplant donor. Each CDR3 is given without its conserved first and last residue. Fields, in order: V gene, CDR3 protein.

>TRBV11-3
ASSLEESSHGELF
>TRBV3-1
ASSRSDWDTQY
>TRBV18
ASSPKDRTPNQPQH
>TRBV10-2
ASSEPGLAWGTDTQY
>TRBV28
ASSLGRTYEQY
>TRBV20-1
SAPGLSYGTDTQY
>TRBV4-3
ASSQDSSGGSYGYT
>TRBV28
ASSLFPTSDTYEQY
>TRBV7-9
ASSPGQGTTDTQY
>TRBV11-2
ASSPGTGGRFTDTQY
>TRBV10-3
AISGGDRFGEAF
>TRBV4-3
ASSQDWAGGDTQY
>TRBV12-3/TRBV12-4
ASNQGKYEQY
>TRBV4-2
ASSQEFQETYNEQF
>TRBV27
ASSLATGWNQPQH
>TRBV21-1
ASSKGPGKNYGYT
>TRBV20-1
SAWRDSGANVLT
>TRBV28
ASSIYRGDQPQH
>TRBV11-2
ASSLDAESNWVEKLF
>TRBV11-2
ASSSRGHEQF
>TRBV7-9
ASRGLAENTGELF
>TRBV6-5
ASRAPGGSYNEQF
>TRBV6-5
ASRPLGGSDGYEQY
>TRBV5-1
ASSLGLAAYNEQF
>TRBV7-9
ASSPGPGRSVHGYT
>TRBV5-1
ASRWGVQNYEQY
>TRBV18
ASSPPGPLNEQF
>TRBV15
ATSRDRGRQETQY
>TRBV2
ASSDPTGADPYEQY